This T cell receptor (beta chain) is drawn from a study of T-cell reconstitution after alpha-beta-depleted transplantation in children listed by TCRdb under 2016. At the level of the whole study: Using TCR repertoire profiling, the study quantitatively followed how T-cell immune reconstitution unfolded in children after TCRalphabeta/CD19-depleted allogeneic hematopoietic cell transplantation.

CDR3 length: 15 amino acids, cysteine to phenylalanine. Only the CDR3 portion is preserved as DNA: 45 bases, with reading frame beginning at the first base. A distance of 8 bases separates the germline ends of V and J, which lose 5 bases and 0 bases respectively. The germline V gene encodes CDR1 MNHEY and CDR2 SVGEGT. Libraries were prepared through PCR. Instrument used: Illumina HiSeq 2500. TCR library preparation used molecular barcoding, with unique molecular identifiers applied to normalize quantification of the TCRbeta repertoire. In TCRdb, the public reads were trimmed at Q25 with fastp and aligned with MiXCR, with productive beta chains retained. CDR3 protein sequences are deduplicated, and each keeps its most common genes and DNA. In all, the sample holds approximately 340,000 distinct CDR3 sequences, and 10% to 13% of those were seen once. The leading ten clones occupy 2% to 3% of the sample.

For this clonotype: Its cognate antigen has yet to be identified. No per-base quality is available; no much larger clone lies one base away.

This sequence uses TRBV6-2 or TRBV6-3 and TRBJ2-6, with no reliable assignment of the D segment. This clonotype was obtained from a human donor who donated a stem cell graft to a child with acute lymphoblastic leukemia. Source: PBMCs from the stem cell graft donor, taken from the stem cell graft. The nucleotide sequence is TGTGCCAGCAGTGTACCTGACTCTGGGGCCAACGTCCTGACTTTC. This sequence encodes CASSVPDSGANVLTF.